This T cell receptor (beta chain) was documented in a study of T cell responses to AZD1222 COVID-19 vaccine. The CDR3 length is 15 residues. The germline V gene has CDR1 LNHDA and CDR2 SQIVND (reference sequence). Trimming removed 2 bases at V and 4 bases at J, with 14 bases between. The data were produced by immunoSEQ multiplex PCR, yet TCRdb's version contains in-frame clones alone and is incomplete. This repertoire shows about 270,000 clones, 85% to 95% found once; its top ten account for less than 0.65%. The input for sequencing was peripheral blood, taken 28 days after the second AZD1222 dose. This rearrangement joins TRBV19 to TRBJ1-2, with unresolved D. This receptor was identified in an adult who received the AZD1222 COVID-19 vaccine. The CDR3 DNA follows: TGTGCCAGTAGTATAACGGCAGTCTCGACCTATGGCTACACCTTC. Protein: CASSITAVSTYGYTF.